A selection of T cell receptor beta chains follows, all from one sample in a study of CD8 T cells in ankylosing spondylitis. TCRdb reanalysed the 5' RACE reads using MiXCR and keeps one entry per CDR3 protein. Among 250,000 to 350,000 distinct CDR3 sequences listed, 8% were seen once. The sample was blood, either unsorted or a sorted T cell fraction (not recorded which). These TCRs come from a male donor with ankylosing spondylitis. CDR3s include the opening cysteine and the closing phenylalanine or tryptophan. Each record gives: J gene, V gene, clone size, D gene, CDR3 protein, CDR3 DNA. D genes are given only for firm matches. Not all rows give a size; the values are once, few, many and, for expanded clones, a class.

TRBJ2-7 TRBV5-1 few . CASSLAQGTYEQYF TGCGCCAGCAGCTTGGCCCAGGGCACCTACGAGCAGTACTTC
TRBJ2-5 TRBV12-5 many . CASGPGTSWGETQYF TGTGCTAGTGGTCCTGGGACGTCCTGGGGAGAGACCCAGTACTTC
TRBJ1-5 TRBV18 few . CASSRAKDSNQPQHF TGTGCCAGCTCACGGGCGAAAGATAGCAATCAGCCCCAGCATTTT
TRBJ1-3 TRBV7-2 . TRBD1 CASSSDRGLPGNTIYF TGTGCCAGCAGCTCGGACAGGGGTCTCCCTGGAAACACCATATATTTT
TRBJ2-3 TRBV7-2 few TRBD2 CASSLLASGRGTDTQYF TGTGCCAGCAGCTTACTCGCTAGCGGGAGGGGCACAGATACGCAGTATTTT
TRBJ2-2 TRBV10-3 . TRBD1 CAISADRDRTALFF TGTGCCATCAGTGCGGATAGGGACAGGACGGCGCTGTTTTTT
TRBJ1-1 TRBV5-1 few . CASSLVPRNTEAFF TGCGCCAGCAGCTTGGTCCCCAGGAACACTGAAGCTTTCTTT
TRBJ1-5 TRBV21-1 many . CASSKAGAASNQPQHF TGTGCCAGCAGCAAAGCGGGGGCAGCTAGCAATCAGCCCCAGCATTTT
TRBJ2-7 TRBV3-1 . . CASSETGGGNEQYF TGTGCCAGCAGCGAAACTGGGGGGGGCAACGAGCAGTACTTC
TRBJ2-1 TRBV20-1 few TRBD2 CSAGGLAHPYNEQFF TGCAGTGCTGGGGGACTAGCGCATCCCTACAATGAGCAGTTCTTC
TRBJ2-1 TRBV5-3 . . CARSPRYEQFF TGTGCCAGAAGCCCACGCTATGAGCAGTTCTTC
TRBJ2-5 TRBV7-6 . . CASSLAILTDQETQYF TGTGCCAGCAGCTTAGCGATACTGACTGATCAAGAGACCCAGTACTTC
TRBJ2-1 TRBV29-1 few TRBD2 CSVVWAGAASYNEQFF TGCAGCGTTGTGTGGGCGGGAGCGGCCAGTTACAATGAGCAGTTCTTC
TRBJ1-1 TRBV12-3/TRBV12-4 many . CASTLTLVNTEAFF TGTGCCAGCACCCTGACGTTGGTGAACACTGAAGCTTTCTTT
TRBJ1-3 TRBV28 many . CASSLMGNTIYF TGTGCCAGCAGTTTGATGGGAAACACCATATATTTT
TRBJ2-7 TRBV2 . TRBD1 CASRRPGQRSYEQYF TGTGCCAGCAGGAGACCGGGACAGCGTTCCTACGAGCAGTACTTC
TRBJ2-1 TRBV10-3 . . CAIRPGTHSYNEQFF TGTGCCATCAGGCCCGGGACACATTCCTACAATGAGCAGTTCTTC
TRBJ1-6 TRBV4-3 . . CASGPDSSYNSPLHF TGCGCCAGCGGCCCGGACAGCTCCTATAATTCACCCCTCCACTTT
TRBJ1-1 TRBV5-1 few . CASSLDRALPEAFF TGCGCCAGCAGCTTGGACAGGGCACTCCCCGAAGCTTTCTTT
TRBJ1-1 TRBV6-1 few TRBD1 CASNYRGPTTEAFF TGTGCCAGCAACTACAGGGGGCCGACAACTGAAGCTTTCTTT
TRBJ2-3 TRBV27 many . CASSTVALSTDTQYF TGTGCCAGCAGTACAGTAGCGCTGAGCACAGATACGCAGTATTTT
TRBJ2-5 TRBV20-1 few TRBD2 CSAEAGAGQETQYF TGCAGTGCTGAAGCGGGAGCGGGGCAAGAGACCCAGTACTTC
TRBJ2-3 TRBV9 many . CASSLGGLASTDTQYF TGTGCCAGCAGTCTAGGGGGGCTAGCGAGCACAGATACGCAGTATTTT
TRBJ2-1 TRBV27 . . CASRGTSSKGYEQFF TGTGCCAGCAGGGGTACTAGTTCAAAGGGGTATGAGCAGTTCTTC
TRBJ1-1 TRBV6-2/TRBV6-3 few . CASSYNQGTEAFF TGTGCCAGCAGCTATAATCAAGGGACTGAAGCTTTCTTT
TRBJ2-2 TRBV4-1 . . CASSRDLGLWNTGELFF TGCGCCAGCAGCCGAGATTTGGGGCTGTGGAACACCGGGGAGCTGTTTTTT
TRBJ2-7 TRBV12-3/TRBV12-4 few . CASSPGERGDEQYF TGTGCCAGCAGCCCCGGGGAGAGGGGGGACGAGCAGTACTTC
TRBJ2-7 TRBV12-3/TRBV12-4 few . CASSSLVVVEQYF TGTGCCAGCAGTTCACTGGTGGTGGTGGAGCAGTACTTC
TRBJ2-1 TRBV19 . TRBD2 CASRTSGSSYNEQFF TGTGCCAGTAGAACTAGCGGGAGCTCCTACAATGAGCAGTTCTTC
TRBJ2-4 TRBV5-1 . . CASSVGTGYNIQYF TGCGCCAGCAGCGTAGGCACAGGGTACAACATTCAGTACTTC
TRBJ2-1 TRBV3-1 few . CASSQLVSVEQFF TGTGCCAGCAGCCAGTTAGTTTCGGTTGAGCAGTTCTTC
TRBJ1-5 TRBV4-3 . . CASSQDGWSNQPQHF TGCGCCAGCAGCCAAGATGGGTGGAGCAATCAGCCCCAGCATTTT
TRBJ1-4 TRBV28 . . CASKTRGVANEKLFF TGTGCCAGCAAAACCAGGGGTGTAGCTAATGAAAAACTGTTTTTT
TRBJ2-3 TRBV4-3 many TRBD1 CASSREGQITDTQYF TGCGCCAGCAGCCGCGAGGGACAGATCACAGATACGCAGTATTTT
TRBJ2-1 TRBV12-5 . TRBD2 CASGPGTSVYNEQFF TGTGCTAGTGGCCCCGGGACTAGCGTTTACAATGAGCAGTTCTTC
TRBJ2-7 TRBV20-1 few TRBD2 CSANPSGYSYEQYF TGCAGTGCTAACCCTAGCGGTTACTCCTACGAGCAGTACTTC
TRBJ2-5 TRBV29-1 many . CSGGPTEETQYF TGCAGCGGCGGACCGACGGAAGAGACCCAGTACTTC
TRBJ2-3 TRBV20-1 . . CSAQKRDLTDTQYF TGCAGTGCTCAAAAACGGGACCTAACAGATACGCAGTATTTT
TRBJ2-1 TRBV7-9 many TRBD2 CASSGLAGNEQFF TGTGCCAGCAGCGGACTAGCGGGCAATGAGCAGTTCTTC
TRBJ2-7 TRBV20-1 few . CSARAPGSRYYEQYF TGCAGTGCTAGAGCCCCGGGTAGCAGGTACTACGAGCAGTACTTC
TRBJ1-6 TRBV19 . TRBD1 CASSRGTEYSPLHF TGTGCCAGTAGTAGGGGGACAGAATATTCACCCCTCCACTTT
TRBJ2-1 TRBV6-5 many TRBD2 CASSSSRGTSGRAGEQFF TGTGCCAGCAGTTCGAGCCGAGGGACTAGCGGGAGGGCCGGTGAGCAGTTCTTC
TRBJ1-6 TRBV7-3 . . CASSLSRRGSPLHF TGTGCCAGCAGCTTAAGCAGAAGAGGATCACCCCTCCACTTT
TRBJ2-7 TRBV29-1 few . CSARRGRTPDEQYF TGCAGCGCCAGAAGGGGGAGGACTCCCGACGAGCAGTACTTC
TRBJ2-7 TRBV10-3 . . CATTGSPHYEQYF TGTGCCACCACAGGGTCCCCACATTACGAGCAGTACTTC
TRBJ2-2 TRBV5-1 many . CASSFPVTGELFF TGCGCCAGCAGCTTCCCGGTCACCGGGGAGCTGTTTTTT
TRBJ2-2 TRBV20-1 few . CSARGRSGGGELFF TGCAGTGCTAGAGGCAGGTCAGGAGGCGGGGAGCTGTTTTTT
TRBJ2-7 TRBV29-1 many . CSVEDHGTPGEQYF TGCAGCGTTGAAGATCATGGCACACCGGGGGAGCAGTACTTC
TRBJ2-2 TRBV10-3 . . CAISERGEYTGELFF TGTGCCATCAGTGAAAGGGGCGAATATACCGGGGAGCTGTTTTTT
TRBJ2-3 TRBV7-6 few . CASSLVRGTDTQYF TGTGCCAGCAGCTTAGTACGGGGGACAGATACGCAGTATTTT
TRBJ2-3 TRBV20-1 . TRBD2 CSASGTSGRLTDTQYF TGCAGTGCTAGTGGGACTAGCGGGCGTCTGACAGATACGCAGTATTTT
TRBJ2-4 TRBV2 . . CASSEPSLDIQYF TGTGCCAGCAGTGAACCTAGCTTGGACATTCAGTACTTC
TRBJ2-1 TRBV7-9 . TRBD1 CASSSRTGSYNEQFF TGTGCCAGCAGCTCCCGGACAGGGTCCTACAATGAGCAGTTCTTC
TRBJ1-1 TRBV11-1 few . CASSLDTRLNTEAFF TGTGCCAGCAGCTTAGATACCAGGCTGAACACTGAAGCTTTCTTT